These T cell receptor beta chains were read from a single sample in a study of blood T cell repertoires in COVID-19. The protocol was immunoSEQ multiplex PCR, while the TCRdb copy is restricted to in-frame clones and leaves out a portion. The table records a few hundred thousand clones, around 88% of them present only once. The source material was PBMCs or T cells enriched from blood (not recorded which). These receptors all come from a woman aged 40 to 50 who had recovered from COVID-19. Each CDR3 is given with its conserved first and last residue. Part of the rows lack a size; the others show once, few, many or a class for expanded clones.

abundance,v_gene,CDR3aa
.,TRBV7-2,CASSLDGHQPQHF
once,TRBV28,CASRASGRAWDTQYF
.,TRBV13,CASSLVLGTKPSTKNIQYF
.,TRBV7-2,CASSLLGAPDNQPQHF
.,TRBV28,CASSLPSGSNQPQHF
.,TRBV12-2,CASRLAVREGLNRTDTQYF
.,TRBV4-1,CASSPADRGSDGYTF
.,TRBV6-5,CASSKQEIYEQYF
.,TRBV5-6,CASSFLPNTGELFF
.,TRBV7-2,CASSLLRGAHSYEQYF
.,TRBV19,CASSPGTGGLSDYGYTF
.,TRBV28,CASSFRAGEGAFF
.,TRBV29-1,CSVEGGAVRTSGRAYEQYF
.,TRBV24-1,CATSDVAGGEYNEQFF
.,TRBV19,CASSPPGRGYNEQFF
.,TRBV6-4,CARPAGLIYNEQFF
once,TRBV6-2/TRBV6-3,CASSPRLDYEQYF
few,TRBV2,CASSPDRVRLYNSPLHF
.,TRBV7-2,CASSYMTGTAFF
.,TRBV28,CASTLNYEQYF
.,TRBV2,CASSTGPWDEQFF
.,TRBV19,CASSPTYRAEIYGYTF
once,TRBV27,CASRGGVFANTGELFF
.,TRBV5-6,CASSAEDTQYF
once,TRBV28,CASSVAASYSNQPQHF
.,TRBV18,CASSRGGVDEQFF
.,TRBV6-2/TRBV6-3,CASSYSIRGEQYF
.,TRBV2,CATTSHQGYNEQFF
.,TRBV2,CASRDGTSGAKNIQYF
.,TRBV4-3,CASSQEVTPFQETQYF
.,TRBV7-9,CASSLDGRDQPQHF
.,TRBV7-9,CASSLFRDRGNTIYF
.,TRBV11-3,CASSPKADYNEQFF
.,TRBV19,CASSTQGSNQPQHF
.,TRBV7-9,CASSPLSGRANTGELFF
.,TRBV28,CASSLFGTGQQPQHF
.,TRBV28,CATTSGQPQHF
few,TRBV3-1/TRBV3-2,CASSRVPPGAQLNSPLHF
few,TRBV6-2/TRBV6-3,CASSNYPGLAGETGELFF
once,TRBV6-7,CASSYSNRGYFGNQPQHF
.,TRBV9,CASSVGTGSTDTQYF